Each of the 28 T cell receptor beta chains below was sequenced from the same sample in a study of T cells after yellow fever vaccination. MiXCR was run by TCRdb on the 5' RACE reads, yielding one entry per CDR3 protein. The sample contains over 25,000 distinct CDR3 sequences, roughly 10% of which appear only once. Specimen: PBMCs, either bulk or a sorted T-cell subset (CD4+, CD8+, memory, or dextramer-sorted; not recorded which), collected around 15 days after the first yellow fever vaccination. These receptors were taken from a man younger than 30 who received the YFV17D yellow fever vaccine.

In its sample, this clonotype was seen many times. This chain uses TRBV30 with TRBJ2-3; D is ambiguous. Germline V lookup: CDR1 GTSNPN, CDR2 SVGIG (reference sequence). Trimming stripped 0 bases from V and 1 base from J, with 11 bases between. This CDR3 spans 15 amino acids. The CDR3: CAWSVPGGRTDTQYF. As DNA, the CDR3 is TGTGCCTGGAGTGTACCTGGCGGTCGCACAGATACGCAGTATTTT.

This clonotype appeared many times. This chain uses TRBV30 with TRBJ2-1; 9 bases agree with TRBD2. Germline lookup yields CDR1 GTSNPN and CDR2 SVGIG (reference sequence). The ends lost 0 bases at V and 2 bases at J; junction bases unmatched: 2. The length of the CDR3 is 15 residues. DNA for the CDR3: TGTGCCTGGAGTGTTGCGGGGGGGCCCTACAATGAGCAGTTCTTC. Protein: CAWSVAGGPYNEQFF.

This clonotype came up many times. Written as DNA, the CDR3 is TGCAGTGCCATCGGGGGACAGGGACGCACAGATACGCAGTATTTT. Its translation is CSAIGGQGRTDTQYF. The chain employs TRBV20-1 and TRBJ2-3, with TRBD1 identical over 9 bases. Germline CDR1 reads DFQATT; CDR2 reads SNEGSKA (reference sequence). Trimming removed 6 bases from V and 1 base from J; junction bases left unmatched: 8. This CDR3 is 15 amino acids long.

The sample holds many counts of this clonotype. This chain uses TRBV27 with TRBJ2-5, with 12 bases matching TRBD1. The V gene's germline CDR1 is MNHEY and CDR2 SMNVEV (reference sequence). V shed 8 bases, J shed 6 bases, and the junction held 4 bases outside the gene matches. The CDR3 covers 13 residues. Here the CDR3 reads CASGGQGAQTQYF. As DNA, the CDR3 is TGTGCCAGCGGGGGACAGGGGGCGCAGACCCAGTACTTC.

In its sample, this clonotype was seen many times. V gene TRBV20-1 combines with J gene TRBJ1-1; D gene uncertain. V was clipped by 5 bases and J by 0 bases, with 10 bases between them. The germline V gene has CDR1 DFQATT and CDR2 SNEGSKA (reference sequence). This CDR3 comprises 13 residues. The CDR3 sequence is CSAPRQVNTEAFF. As DNA, the CDR3 is TGCAGTGCTCCCCGTCAAGTGAACACTGAAGCTTTCTTT.

The sample holds many counts of this clonotype. The V call is TRBV14, the J call TRBJ2-7; 8 positions agree with TRBD1. Germline loops: CDR1 SGHDN, CDR2 FVKESK. Losses at the gene ends were 4 bases for V and 1 base for J; bases not matched to a gene: 18. This CDR3 has 19 residues. The CDR3 coding sequence is TGTGCCAGCAGCCGACCAGGACAGGGACTTCGTTCGGGATCCTACGAGCAGTACTTC. Residues: CASSRPGQGLRSGSYEQYF.

This clonotype was found many times. The chain joins TRBV6-1 to TRBJ1-6, with 7 bases matching TRBD1. V lost 5 bases and J lost 2; bases outside the gene matches: 12. The germline V gene has CDR1 MNHNS and CDR2 SASEGT. There are 18 residues in the CDR3. The CDR3 is CASSLPLTGVTYNSPLHF. CDR3 DNA sequence: TGTGCCAGCAGTCTCCCCCTAACAGGGGTCACCTATAATTCACCCCTCCACTTT.

This clonotype was observed a single time. A much larger clone is a single base away; this may be a read error. The V gene is TRBV12-3 or TRBV12-4, the J gene TRBJ2-5, with 8 bases that match TRBD2. This CDR3 spans 15 amino acids. V lost 6 bases and J lost 3; bases outside the gene matches: 9. The CDR3 DNA is TGTGCCAGCAGACCGGGACTAGTGCCCAAAGAGACCCAGTACTTC. Protein: CASRPGLVPKETQYF.

Regarding this clonotype: A much larger clone differs by one base, so this may be a read error. The rearrangement joins TRBV4-2 to TRBJ2-1; TRBD2 matches at 13 bases. The CDR3 spans 14 residues. The germline V gene encodes CDR1 LGHNA and CDR2 YNFKEQ. The junction had 8 bases not matched to a gene; V was cut back by 8 bases and J by 10 bases. The CDR3 DNA reads TGTGCCAGCGCCAAAGGGACTAGCGGGGTGGAGCAGTTCTTC. Translated: CASAKGTSGVEQFF.

This clonotype was observed many times. V is TRBV5-1 and J is TRBJ2-6; possible D gene TRBD1, 5 bases. The V gene lost 6 bases and the J gene lost 2 bases, with 9 bases spanning the gap. Germline V CDR1 and CDR2: SGHRS, YFSETQ. The CDR3 runs 14 residues. The CDR3 sequence is CASTGRAGANVLTF. The CDR3, as DNA: TGCGCCAGCACTGGCAGGGCTGGGGCCAACGTCCTGACTTTC.

This clonotype was seen repeatedly, ten times or more. The chain is built from TRBV12-3 or TRBV12-4 and TRBJ1-5; 12 bases are shared with TRBD1. This CDR3 has 16 amino acids. V gave up 5 bases and J gave up 6 bases; unmatched junction bases: 8. The chain's CDR3 is CASSATTGQGAQPQHF. CDR3 DNA sequence: TGTGCCAGCAGTGCGACAACGGGACAGGGGGCTCAGCCCCAGCATTTT.

This chain joins TRBV5-4 and TRBJ2-5; 7 bases match TRBD1. Germline V gene data show CDR1 as SGHNT and CDR2 as YYREEE (reference sequence). The CDR3 contains 14 residues. With V trimmed by 0 bases and J by 1 base, 0 bases remained unmatched. The CDR3 bases are TGTGCCAGCAGCTTGGGGGACAGCCAAGAGACCCAGTACTTC. Encoded protein: CASSLGDSQETQYF.

With regard to this clonotype: A much larger clone lies one base from this, so it may be a read error. The rearrangement joins TRBV29-1 to TRBJ1-2; 9 bases are a match to TRBD1. Germline-derived CDR1 and CDR2 are SQVTM and ANQGSEA. Trimming at V came to 6 bases and at J to 8 bases, leaving 10 bases not matched to a gene. The CDR3 spans 13 residues. CDR3 in amino acids: CSVGVGQGYGYTF. CDR3 nucleotide sequence: TGCAGCGTGGGAGTGGGACAGGGATACGGCTACACCTTC.

At least ten counts were recorded for this clonotype. The rearrangement uses TRBV12-3 or TRBV12-4 and TRBJ2-2; TRBD2 aligns across 7 bases. With 5 bases clipped from V and 5 bases from J, the junction kept 8 bases outside the gene matches. The CDR3 covers 15 residues. CDR3 amino acids: CASSPGVGGTGELFF. In nucleotides, the CDR3 is TGTGCCAGCAGTCCGGGTGTGGGGGGGACCGGGGAGCTGTTTTTT.

By proportion, this clonotype is medium-sized (0.01 to 0.1%). The genes are TRBV11-2 and TRBJ2-1; no reliable D call. Germline V CDR1 and CDR2: SGHAT, FQNNGV. Trimming pared 0 bases from V and 10 bases from J, leaving 7 bases between. This CDR3 comprises 12 residues. The CDR3 sequence: CASSLDRSEQFF. The CDR3 coding sequence is TGTGCCAGCAGCTTAGATCGCTCAGAGCAGTTCTTC.

In this sample, this clonotype turned up many times. The gene calls are TRBV11-1 and TRBJ2-1; D is unclear. Trimming removed 2 bases from V and 5 bases from J, with 7 bases in between. This CDR3 is 13 amino acids long. The germline CDR1 and CDR2 sequences are SGHAT and FQDESV (reference sequence). The CDR3 spells CASSLFRNNEQFF. CDR3 nucleotides: TGTGCCAGCAGCTTATTCAGAAACAATGAGCAGTTCTTC.

This clonotype has a count of ten or more. This chain joins TRBV20-1 and TRBJ2-1; either TRBD1 or TRBD2 may fit D (6 bases each). Trimming left V 3 bases short and J 4 bases short, with 10 bases between. The CDR3 consists of 13 residues. The germline CDR1 and CDR2 sequences are DFQATT and SNEGSKA (reference sequence). The CDR3 spells CSASGGHYNEQFF. Written as DNA, the CDR3 is TGCAGTGCTAGCGGGGGCCATTACAATGAGCAGTTCTTC.

This clonotype was observed at least ten times. The rearrangement links TRBV20-1 to TRBJ2-5; 8 bases align to TRBD1. The germline V gene has CDR1 DFQATT and CDR2 SNEGSKA (reference sequence). J was trimmed by 2 bases and V by 5 bases; bases with no gene match: 7. The CDR3 spans 14 residues. The CDR3 nucleotides read TGCAGTGCTGTCCCCGGGACAGGACAAGAGACCCAGTACTTC. Residues: CSAVPGTGQETQYF.

This clonotype was seen many times. This sequence joins TRBV12-3 or TRBV12-4 and TRBJ1-1; TRBD1 aligns across 9 bases. The CDR3 covers 17 residues. The V segment lost 6 bases and the J segment 0 bases; nucleotides outside the gene matches: 11. This chain's CDR3 is CASSPLRQGGMNTEAFF. The CDR3 coding sequence is TGTGCCAGCAGCCCCCTCCGACAGGGGGGCATGAACACTGAAGCTTTCTTT.

This clonotype has ten or more counts. The chain employs TRBV12-3 or TRBV12-4 and TRBJ1-2, with D possibly being TRBD1 (6 bases). The CDR3 runs 12 residues. V was shortened by 3 bases and J by 8 bases, with 10 bases between the two germline ends. CDR3: CASSLGAEGYTF. In DNA form, the CDR3 reads TGTGCCAGCAGTTTGGGGGCGGAAGGCTACACCTTC.

This clonotype has a count of ten or more. The chain links TRBV6-4 to TRBJ2-3; D remains unclear. The V end lost 11 bases, the J end lost 1 base, and 7 bases lay between the germline ends. The germline V gene encodes CDR1 MRHNA and CDR2 SNTAGT. This CDR3 has 11 amino acids. CDR3 sequence reads: CAPPRTDTQYF. The CDR3 bases are TGTGCCCCACCCCGCACAGATACGCAGTATTTT.

There are many counts of this clonotype. V and J are TRBV7-2 and TRBJ1-4; 7 nucleotides match TRBD1. This CDR3 region has 13 residues. Germline CDR1 reads SGHTA; CDR2 reads FQGNSA. V shed 0 bases and J 14 bases; nucleotides not matched to a gene: 6. The CDR3 spells CASSLASRGWLFF. DNA of the CDR3: TGTGCCAGCAGCTTAGCCTCCAGGGGGTGGCTGTTTTTT. The full variable domain, completed using reference TRBV7-2 and TRBJ1-4, is GAGVSQSPSNKVTEKGKDVELRCDPISGHTALYWYRQSLGQGLEFLIYFQGNSAPDKSGLPSDRFSAERTGGSVSTLTIQRTQQEDSAVYLCASSLASRGWLFFGSGTQLSVL.

This clonotype appeared a few times. The genes are TRBV18 and TRBJ1-5, with D hard to call. The CDR3 consists of 16 residues. Germline lookup yields CDR1 KGHSH and CDR2 LQKENI. V was pared by 0 bases and J by 2 bases, with 11 bases between. CDR3 nucleotide sequence: TGTGCCAGCTCACCACCCGGGCTCCAAGGCAATCAGCCCCAGCATTTT. Amino acid sequence: CASSPPGLQGNQPQHF.

The chain carries TRBV5-4 and TRBJ2-5; D may be TRBD2 (6 bases). Trimming cost V 1 base and J 6 bases, with 16 bases left between them. Germline lookup yields CDR1 SGHNT and CDR2 YYREEE (reference sequence). This CDR3 contains 15 residues. CDR3 nucleotides: TGTGCCAGCAGCTTGTTGGGCAGGGCGGGGCAGACCCAGTACTTC. This sequence encodes CASSLLGRAGQTQYF.

This clonotype is medium-sized in the sample. The V and J genes are TRBV5-1 and TRBJ2-3; TRBD1 aligns across 10 bases. Germline trimming cut 0 bases from V and 1 base from J; bases unmatched to any gene: 2. Germline assignment: CDR1 SGHRS and CDR2 YFSETQ. The CDR3 is made up of 16 amino acids. CDR3 sequence (DNA): TGCGCCAGCAGCTTGGCGACAGGGGGCGGCACAGATACGCAGTATTTT. Translated: CASSLATGGGTDTQYF.

This clonotype was seen repeatedly, ten times or more. J is TRBJ2-4 and V is TRBV7-2; 8 positions agree with TRBD2. Germline loops: CDR1 SGHTA, CDR2 FQGNSA. The CDR3 is 16 residues long. V trimming: 1 base; J trimming: 0 bases; junction bases outside the gene matches: 2. This chain's CDR3 is CASSLVGLAAKNIQYF. The CDR3 bases are TGTGCCAGCAGCTTAGTCGGACTAGCAGCCAAAAACATTCAGTACTTC.

This clonotype occurred many times. The chain joins TRBV10-3 to TRBJ1-2; maybe TRBD1 (5 bases). Germline V gene data show CDR1 as ENHRY and CDR2 as SYGVKD. The CDR3 runs to 15 residues. Trimming stripped 4 bases from V and 7 bases from J, with 19 bases between. For the CDR3, the DNA is TGTGCCATCAGTGGGTCCTTCGGGCGGGGCTCTGGCTACACCTTC. Residues: CAISGSFGRGSGYTF.

There are many counts of this clonotype. The chain employs TRBV29-1 and TRBJ1-1; D may be TRBD1 (6 bases). Between the trimmed V and J ends, which lost 4 bases and 0 bases, there was a span of 12 bases. CDR3 size: 14 residues. Per germline, CDR1 SQVTM and CDR2 ANQGSEA. The CDR3, as DNA: TGCAGCGTTGTAAGAGGGGGGGTGAACACTGAAGCTTTCTTT. Residues: CSVVRGGVNTEAFF.